Shown below are 10 T cell receptor beta chains from a single sample sequenced in a study of blood T cell repertoires in COVID-19. Assay used: immunoSEQ multiplex PCR; TCRdb lists only in-frame clones, some missing. Among approximately 430,000 clones listed, roughly 85% were seen once. The sequenced sample was peripheral blood. The receptor set was obtained from a woman in her 30s with active or convalescent COVID-19.

The rearrangement links TRBV29-1 to TRBJ1-1; perhaps TRBD1 as D (6 bases). CDR1 and CDR2 from the germline V gene are SQVTM and ANQGSEA. V was clipped by 4 bases and J by 1 base, with 19 bases between them. This CDR3 comprises 16 residues. The CDR3: CSVGSLRQDPNTEAFF. The CDR3 nucleotides are TGCAGCGTTGGCAGCCTCAGACAGGACCCGAACACTGAAGCTTTCTTT.

V is TRBV9 and J is TRBJ1-2; D is perhaps TRBD1 (5 bases). V was clipped by 0 bases and J by 2 bases, with 5 bases between them. The CDR3 extends over 13 amino acids. Germline V gives CDR1 SGDLS, CDR2 YYNGEE. The CDR3: CASSVEGNYGYTF. DNA of the CDR3: TGTGCCAGCAGCGTAGAGGGGAACTATGGCTACACCTTC.

The chain couples TRBV12-3 or TRBV12-4 to TRBJ1-4; D uncertain. Trimming shortened V by 3 bases and J by 6 bases, and 8 bases separated the two germline ends. CDR3 length: 13 amino acids. In DNA form, the CDR3 reads TGTGCCAGCAGTTTTGGGCAGTATGAAAAACTGTTTTTT. Protein: CASSFGQYEKLFF.

J is TRBJ2-1 and V is TRBV30, with 7 bases that match TRBD2. V lost 4 bases, J lost 10 bases, and 13 bases stayed unmatched. CDR1 GTSNPN and CDR2 SVGIG come from the germline V gene (reference sequence). This CDR3 is 14 amino acids long. CDR3 amino acids: CAWKTSHLSGEQFF. The CDR3 DNA is TGTGCCTGGAAGACTAGCCATCTGAGTGGGGAGCAGTTCTTC.

The chain joins TRBV10-3 to TRBJ1-1; D possibly corresponds to TRBD1 (5 bases). The CDR3 runs to 13 residues. The V and J ends lost 3 bases and 8 bases respectively, with 13 bases between them. Germline V gives CDR1 ENHRY, CDR2 SYGVKD. CDR3 sequence reads: CAISDGLGVEAFF. CDR3 bases: TGTGCCATCAGTGATGGGTTAGGGGTAGAAGCTTTCTTT.

The CDR3: CASSYRMGHEQYF. The CDR3 region has the DNA TGTGCCAGCAGTTACCGAATGGGCCACGAGCAGTACTTC. The rearrangement joins TRBV6-5 to TRBJ2-7, with D uncertain. Trimming removed 2 bases from V and 5 bases from J, with 10 bases in between. The germline CDR1 and CDR2 sequences are MNHEY and SVGAGI. The CDR3 extends over 13 amino acids.

The CDR3 loop is CASSLGDRATGELFF. CDR3 DNA: TGTGCCAGCAGTTTAGGGGACAGGGCCACCGGGGAGCTGTTTTTT. The chain couples TRBV27 to TRBJ2-2, with 9 bases that match TRBD1. Germline values: CDR1 MNHEY, CDR2 SMNVEV (reference sequence). The ends lost 2 bases at V and 4 bases at J; junction bases unmatched: 2. CDR3 length: 15 amino acids.

This clone was detected only once. The rearrangement uses TRBV5-6 and TRBJ1-2; 9 nucleotides match TRBD1. Germline V CDR1 and CDR2: SGHDT, YYEEEE. This CDR3 is built from 16 residues. The V and J ends lost 0 bases and 4 bases, in that order; junction bases with no gene match: 7. The CDR3 bases are TGTGCCAGCAGCTTGGTGGGTCGGGACAGGGCCTATGGCTACACCTTC. It encodes CASSLVGRDRAYGYTF.

This clone occurred once. The chain is built from TRBV5-4 and TRBJ2-1, with 9 bases that match TRBD1. The germline V gene has CDR1 SGHNT and CDR2 YYREEE (reference sequence). V dropped 2 bases and J dropped 8; count of bases not matched to a gene: 8. The CDR3 length is 15 residues. This chain's CDR3 is CASSLAGTGLYEQFF. CDR3 DNA: TGTGCCAGCAGCTTAGCCGGGACAGGGTTATATGAGCAGTTCTTC.

The CDR3: CASSDGTAGQPQHF. The DNA for the CDR3 is TGTGCCAGCAGTGACGGGACAGCCGGCCAGCCCCAGCATTTT. The rearrangement uses TRBV6-1 and TRBJ1-5, with 7 bases that match TRBD1. Germline CDR1 reads MNHNS; CDR2 reads SASEGT. The CDR3 is 14 amino acids. V lost 3 bases, J lost 7 bases, and 6 bases stayed unmatched.